The clone carrying this T cell receptor (beta chain) is a singleton in its sample. This sample is drawn from a study of blood T cell repertoires in COVID-19. Study background: Researchers got acute and convalescent COVID-19 samples from the United States, Italy and Spain. PBMCs, B-cell-depleted T cells, or T cells were the source of the cDNA or gDNA that made up the material.

Germline CDR1 SGDLS, CDR2 YYNGEE. The CDR3 contains 14 residues. V shed 6 bases and J 9 bases; nucleotides not matched to a gene: 10. Under the authors' procedure: Estimates of nucleated cell counts were drawn from the amplification of reference gene primers. Some clones are missing from TCRdb's copy, which holds only in-frame ones; the method was immunoSEQ multiplex PCR. The D gene and trimming were derived from the DNA, and the V and J assignments and clone size from that table. The table shows 250,000 or so clones, with more than 70% occurring only once. This receptor was obtained from a woman between 55 and 75 years old with acute or convalescent COVID-19. The chain combines TRBV9 with TRBJ1-3, with TRBD1 matching over 9 bases. Sequenced material: peripheral blood. The CDR3 bases are TGTGCCAGCACCACTGGACAGGGGAGCGGCACCATATATTTT. It is translated as CASTTGQGSGTIYF.